Given below is one T cell receptor (beta chain) in context. Its target is unknown. The entry originates in a study of cytomegalovirus exposure and HLA in healthy donors. Whole-study findings and limits: A later analysis found first-cohort TCR clusters tended to co-occur in the approximately 110 validation repertoires.

The ends lost 0 bases at V and 8 bases at J; junction bases unmatched: 5. This CDR3 region has 15 residues. The germline gives CDR1 SGHRS, CDR2 YFSETQ. Data came from immunoSEQ multiplex PCR; TCRdb stores just in-frame clones and leaves some out. The profile shows about 150,000 clones, approximately 94% of them singletons. The specimen sequenced was PBMCs. The rearrangement joins TRBV5-1 to TRBJ2-1; 10 nucleotides align to TRBD2. The clonotype originates from a man aged 18 to 29 in good health and CMV-seropositive. CDR3 loop: CASSLVASGRDEQFF. CDR3 nucleotide sequence: TGCGCCAGCAGCTTGGTGGCTAGCGGGAGAGATGAGCAGTTCTTC. Based on the CDR3 plus reference TRBV5-1 and TRBJ2-1, the full variable domain is KAGVTQTPRYLIKTRGQQVTLSCSPISGHRSVSWYQQTPGQGLQFLFEYFSETQRNKGNFPGRFSGRQFSNSRSEMNVSTLELGDSALYLCASSLVASGRDEQFFGPGTRLTVL.